The entry below describes one T cell receptor beta chain. What it binds is not known. Germline and junction disagree at one end, which may indicate a read error. Isolated RNA was reverse transcribed in full, so expressed TCRB transcripts were sequenced. Profiled with immunoSEQ multiplex PCR; TCRdb holds only in-frame clones, not every one. The data contain about 220,000 clones, roughly 11% of them seen just once; the ten biggest clones take up over 1%. Germline CDR1 and CDR2: SEHNR and FQNEAQ (reference sequence). This CDR3 comprises 13 residues. These data come from a study of beta chain features in type 1 diabetes. Regarding the study as a whole: The study found moderately but significantly shorter TCRB CDR3s in all four CD4+ subsets of Type 1 diabetes patients.

This receptor was obtained from a young man in good health. V is TRBV7-9 and J is TRBJ2-7; 7 nucleotides match TRBD1. Sequences were obtained from central memory CD4+ T cells from blood. The DNA of the CDR3 is TGTGCCAGCAGCTTAGAGGGACAGCCCCTGCCGGCGTTC. Translating gives CASSLEGQPLPAF.